This T cell receptor beta chain was documented in a study of T-cell reconstitution after alpha-beta-depleted transplantation in children. Findings and limits, study-wide: Diversity of TCRbeta at day 60 was high in some patients, arising from surviving recipient T cells and thymic progenitors. Reports say that about two months after transplant, the alpha-beta T cells came out of several hundred graft clones that had expanded. A year had passed since transplant, and T-cell counts and diversity by then came mostly from newly produced T cells.

On this clonotype itself: Its antigen is unidentified.

The CDR3 extends over 13 amino acids. The V and J ends lost 2 bases and 2 bases respectively, with 6 bases between them. Germline values: CDR1 SGHVS, CDR2 FQNEAQ. The TCRbeta library incorporated unique molecular identifiers. MiXCR, run by TCRdb on the PCR reads, gives a single entry per CDR3 protein. The repertoire includes 580,000 or so distinct CDR3 sequences, under 25% of them detected once, and approximately 14% sits in the top ten. The sequence was obtained from a boy in the first two years of life who had a stem cell transplant for acute myeloid leukemia, so the T cells may come from the graft donor. This rearrangement joins TRBV7-8 to TRBJ2-5, with D uncertain. This sample comprised PBMCs, mostly from graft donor cells, obtained 360 days after TCRalphabeta/CD19-depleted stem cell transplant. The CDR3 DNA sequence: TGTGCCAGCAGCTTACACGTACAAGAGACCCAGTACTTC. This translates into CASSLHVQETQYF.